This TCR beta chain was captured in a study of T cells of healthy individuals. Deletions cut 4 bases from V and 1 base from J, with 10 bases between. Germline V gene lookup returns CDR1 KGHDR and CDR2 SFDVKD. The CDR3 runs to 15 residues. TCRdb itself ran the 5' RACE reads through MiXCR, one entry per CDR3 protein. The sample records approximately 52,000 distinct CDR3 sequences, under 15% being singletons. V is TRBV24-1 and J is TRBJ2-1, with TRBD2 as a possible D gene (6 bases). This clonotype was obtained from a human donor in good health. CDR3 in amino acids: CATSETGESYNEQFF. CDR3 in DNA: TGTGCCACCAGTGAGACGGGAGAATCCTACAATGAGCAGTTCTTC.